This T cell receptor (beta chain) originates from a study of OX40 agonist ivuxolimab in advanced cancers. The method was immunoSEQ multiplex PCR; TCRdb's version includes in-frame clones alone and lacks a portion of them. There are roughly 92,000 clones in the sample; roughly 80% occur only once, and roughly 5% lies in the top ten. Concerning this clone itself: The antigen is unknown.

Whole-study results and caveats: CD4+ and CD8+ blood T cells expanded clonally by week 6 at 0.1 to 3.0 mg/kg. The mean number of expanded clones was higher in CD8+ T cells than in CD4+. The study did not work out the antigen specificity of the expanded peripheral T cells.

Between the trimmed V and J ends, which lost 2 bases and 2 bases, there was a span of 8 bases. The CDR3 runs to 14 residues. Germline V CDR1 and CDR2: MNHEY, SVGAGI. This receptor was taken from an adult with an advanced solid tumor such as melanoma, head and neck, liver or kidney cancer. The sequencing used CD4+ or CD8+ T cells sorted from blood, collected in a trial of the OX40 agonist ivuxolimab. J is TRBJ2-3 and V is TRBV6-5; D uncertain. The CDR3 DNA follows: TGTGCCAGCAGTTACAGGTTTCCCACAGATACGCAGTATTTT. This encodes CASSYRFPTDTQYF.